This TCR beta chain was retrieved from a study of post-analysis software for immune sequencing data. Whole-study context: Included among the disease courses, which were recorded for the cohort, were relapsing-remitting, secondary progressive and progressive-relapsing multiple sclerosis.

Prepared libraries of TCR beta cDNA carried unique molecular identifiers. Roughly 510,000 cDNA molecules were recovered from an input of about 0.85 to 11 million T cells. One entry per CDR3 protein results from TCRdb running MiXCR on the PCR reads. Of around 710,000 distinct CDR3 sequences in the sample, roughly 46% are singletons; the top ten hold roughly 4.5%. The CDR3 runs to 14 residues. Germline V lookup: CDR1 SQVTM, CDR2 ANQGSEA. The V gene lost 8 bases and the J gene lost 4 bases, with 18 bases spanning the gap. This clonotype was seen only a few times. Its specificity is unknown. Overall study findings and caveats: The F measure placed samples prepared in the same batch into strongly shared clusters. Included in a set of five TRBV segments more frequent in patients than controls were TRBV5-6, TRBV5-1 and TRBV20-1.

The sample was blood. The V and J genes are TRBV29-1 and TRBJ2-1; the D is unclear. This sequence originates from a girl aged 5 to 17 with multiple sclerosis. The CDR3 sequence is CSPLRSEGYNEQFF. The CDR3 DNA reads TGCAGCCCCCTTCGATCGGAAGGATACAATGAGCAGTTCTTC.